A selection of T cell receptor beta chains follows, all from one sample in a study of glioma-infiltrating T cells after dendritic cell vaccination. Method: immunoSEQ multiplex PCR; TCRdb's copy keeps in-frame clones and lacks some. The repertoire includes fewer than 65,000 clones, roughly 90% of them detected once, and 5.3% sits in the top ten. Here the sequenced sample was blood, taken after dendritic cell vaccination. The receptors stem from a human donor with glioblastoma. Both conserved end residues are part of each CDR3. D genes are given only for firm matches. A row's size may be missing; if present it is once, few, many or a size class.

V,size,J,D,CDR3,DNA
TRBV5-1,NA,TRBJ2-3,TRBD2,CASRLAALSSTDTQYF,TGCGCCAGCAGGCTAGCGGCCCTGTCTAGCACAGATACGCAGTATTTT
TRBV7-2,NA,TRBJ1-4,NA,CASSLRGNEKLFF,TGTGCCAGCAGTCTTAGGGGGAATGAAAAACTGTTTTTT
TRBV10-3,NA,TRBJ2-7,TRBD2,CAISEPTTSGAYEQYF,TGTGCCATCAGTGAGCCTACCACTAGCGGGGCCTACGAGCAGTACTTC
TRBV15,NA,TRBJ1-1,NA,CATSRDAGGRRHTEAFF,TGTGCCACCAGCAGAGATGCGGGGGGCAGGCGGCACACTGAAGCTTTCTTT
TRBV28,few,TRBJ1-5,NA,CASVQDSPGQPQHF,TGTGCCAGCGTCCAGGACAGTCCCGGTCAGCCCCAGCATTTT
TRBV7-3,NA,TRBJ2-7,NA,CASSLYQGNEQYF,TGTGCCAGCAGCTTATATCAGGGGAACGAGCAGTACTTC
TRBV25-1,NA,TRBJ2-1,TRBD1,CASTGTGTNEQFF,TGTGCCAGCACCGGGACAGGGACCAATGAGCAGTTCTTC
TRBV15,NA,TRBJ2-7,TRBD2,CATSSGSINEQYF,TGTGCCACCAGTAGCGGGAGCATCAACGAGCAGTACTTC
TRBV29-1,NA,TRBJ2-5,TRBD2,CSVERQGTSGSLETQYF,TGCAGCGTTGAACGTCAAGGGACTAGCGGGAGCCTGGAGACCCAGTACTTC
TRBV7-6,NA,TRBJ2-3,NA,CASSLQGSGTDTQYF,TGTGCCAGCAGCCTACAGGGATCGGGCACAGATACGCAGTATTTT
TRBV28,NA,TRBJ2-5,TRBD2,CASSTGTSGALLEETQYF,TGTGCCAGCAGTACTGGGACTAGCGGGGCTCTCCTCGAAGAGACCCAGTACTTC
TRBV5-8,NA,TRBJ2-1,NA,CASLSGYYNEQFF,TGTGCCAGCCTAAGCGGATACTACAATGAGCAGTTCTTC
TRBV29-1,NA,TRBJ2-1,TRBD2,CSAGRAVMSAPYNEQFF,TGCAGCGCCGGGAGGGCCGTAATGTCTGCCCCTTACAATGAGCAGTTCTTC
TRBV9,NA,TRBJ2-1,TRBD2,CASSVEGSGSNEQFF,TGTGCCAGCAGCGTAGAGGGTAGCGGGAGCAATGAGCAGTTCTTC
TRBV6-1,NA,TRBJ2-7,TRBD1,CASSETGGFGRDEQYF,TGTGCCAGCAGTGAGACAGGGGGATTCGGACGGGACGAGCAGTACTTC